This TCR beta chain emerged from a study of blood T cell repertoires in COVID-19. Only in-frame clones appear in the TCRdb table, and some are missing; sequencing was by immunoSEQ multiplex PCR. The sample has about 300,000 clones, around 90% seen once. V lost 5 bases and J lost 5; bases outside the gene matches: 12. The CDR3 loop spans 16 amino acids. The germline gives CDR1 SNHLY, CDR2 FYNNEI. The sequence was obtained from a woman younger than 45 who had recovered from COVID-19. The sample comprised PBMCs or T cells enriched from blood (not recorded which). The chain links TRBV2 to TRBJ2-5; 9 bases match TRBD1. The CDR3 DNA sequence: TGTGCCAGCAGTAATACCGGGACAGGGCGAAGGGAGACCCAGTACTTC. Amino acid sequence: CASSNTGTGRRETQYF.